This T cell receptor (beta chain) was found in a study of T cell responses to AZD1222 COVID-19 vaccine. Study-level findings and limits: Regions left unmutated in variants are reportedly the target of nearly half of spike-specific TCRs. Rises in breadth and depth of Spike-specific TCRs came after two AZD1222 doses.

The junction had 6 bases not matched to a gene; V was cut back by 2 bases and J by 4 bases. This CDR3 is 15 amino acids long. Per the germline V gene, CDR1 is KGHSH and CDR2 is LQKENI. Profiling relied on immunoSEQ multiplex PCR, and the TCRdb table lists in-frame clones only, not all of them. The sample comprises about 94,000 clones, around 87% of which are singletons, and about 12% rests with the top ten. Concerning this clone: The antigen remains unidentified.

The receptor comes from an adult who received the AZD1222 COVID-19 vaccine. V and J are TRBV18 and TRBJ1-1, with TRBD1 matching 8 bases. Source: peripheral blood, taken 28 days after the second AZD1222 dose. CDR3 coding DNA: TGTGCCAGCTCACCATACAGGGGGATGAGCACTGAAGCTTTCTTT. It specifies CASSPYRGMSTEAFF.